Listed below are T cell receptor beta chains from one sample, sequenced in a study of OX40 agonist ivuxolimab in advanced cancers. Data came from immunoSEQ multiplex PCR; TCRdb stores just in-frame clones and leaves some out. The sample yields about 67,000 clones, about 83% seen once. This specimen consisted of CD4+ or CD8+ T cells sorted from blood, obtained in a trial of the OX40 agonist ivuxolimab. These receptors originate from an adult with an advanced solid tumor such as melanoma, head and neck, liver or kidney cancer. CDR3s include the opening cysteine and the closing phenylalanine or tryptophan. D genes are given only for firm matches. Not every row has a clone size; where given, it reads once, few, many or a size class.

>TRBV19|TRBD1|TRBJ1-5|-
CASSIQGTGIGNQPQHF
TGTGCCAGTAGTATCCAGGGGACAGGGATTGGCAATCAGCCCCAGCATTTT
>TRBV5-1|-|TRBJ2-7|-
CASSLGGYEQYF
TGCGCCAGCAGCTTGGGCGGGTACGAGCAGTACTTC
>TRBV27|TRBD2|TRBJ2-1|-
CASRLAGGNEQFF
TGTGCCAGCAGGCTAGCGGGGGGGAATGAGCAGTTCTTC
>TRBV6-6|TRBD1|TRBJ1-2|-
CASNTIRGAGDGYTF
TGTGCCAGCAATACCATCAGGGGGGCGGGCGATGGCTACACCTTC
>TRBV7-2|TRBD2|TRBJ2-2|-
CASSRDYNTGELFF
TGTGCCAGCAGCCGGGACTACAACACCGGGGAGCTGTTTTTT
>TRBV5-1|-|TRBJ1-1|-
CASSPAGFMNTEAFF
TGCGCCAGCAGCCCGGCTGGGTTTATGAACACTGAAGCTTTCTTT
>TRBV6-5|-|TRBJ1-1|-
CASSQQGVNTEAFF
TGTGCCAGCAGTCAGCAGGGTGTGAACACTGAAGCTTTCTTT
>TRBV7-2|-|TRBJ1-6|-
CASSLVNGSPLHF
TGTGCCAGCAGCTTAGTAAACGGTTCACCCCTCCACTTT
>TRBV27|-|TRBJ1-3|-
CASSAHGSGNTIYF
TGTGCCAGCAGTGCCCACGGATCCGGAAACACCATATATTTT
>TRBV28|TRBD1|TRBJ1-4|-
CASSSPLRGSNEKLFF
TGTGCCAGCAGTTCGCCTCTCAGGGGGAGTAATGAAAAACTGTTTTTT
>TRBV5-4|-|TRBJ2-5|-
CASSLQGNIWETQYF
TGTGCCAGCAGCCTCCAGGGGAATATCTGGGAGACCCAGTACTTC
>TRBV2|-|TRBJ2-5|-
CASSLGTGEGETQYF
TGTGCCAGCAGTCTAGGGACCGGCGAGGGGGAGACCCAGTACTTC
>TRBV7-9|-|TRBJ1-5|-
CASSLEEQPQHF
TGTGCCAGCAGCTTGGAGGAACAGCCCCAGCATTTT
>TRBV19|TRBD1|TRBJ1-4|-
CASSKGQGAREKLFF
TGTGCCAGTAGTAAAGGTCAGGGGGCGCGTGAAAAACTGTTTTTT
>TRBV7-2|-|TRBJ2-3|-
CASSLERADTQYF
TGTGCCAGCAGCTTAGAGCGGGCAGATACGCAGTATTTT
>TRBV7-2|-|TRBJ2-5|-
CASSLVGTIQETQYF
TGTGCCAGCAGCTTAGTCGGCACGATACAAGAGACCCAGTACTTC
>TRBV14|-|TRBJ2-7|-
CASSQEARPSMYF
TGTGCCAGCAGCCAAGAAGCTCGTCCCAGCATGTACTTC
>TRBV15|TRBD1|TRBJ1-2|few
CATSGGQGNYGYTF
TGTGCCACCAGCGGGGGACAGGGGAACTATGGCTACACCTTC
>TRBV7-9|-|TRBJ1-1|-
CASSLVLGNTEAFF
TGTGCCAGCAGCTTAGTTCTCGGGAACACTGAAGCTTTCTTT
>TRBV5-1|TRBD2|TRBJ2-3|-
CASSTQRGGQTDTQYF
TGCGCCAGCAGCACTCAGCGGGGGGGCCAGACAGATACGCAGTATTTT
>TRBV27|-|TRBJ1-1|-
CASRMTSGTEAFF
TGTGCCAGCCGGATGACCTCCGGGACTGAAGCTTTCTTT
>TRBV18|-|TRBJ2-5|-
CASSPGQEGTQYF
TGTGCCAGCTCACCCGGCCAGGAGGGGACCCAGTACTTC
>TRBV15|-|TRBJ1-1|-
CATSRSPMGRGMNTEAFF
TGTGCCACCAGCAGATCCCCCATGGGAAGAGGAATGAACACTGAAGCTTTCTTT
>TRBV10-3|-|TRBJ2-2|-
CAISVQAYGTGELFF
TGTGCCATCAGTGTTCAAGCTTACGGCACCGGGGAGCTGTTTTTT
>TRBV4-1|TRBD2|TRBJ2-3|-
CASSQDAAGGDTQYF
TGCGCCAGCAGCCAAGACGCAGCGGGGGGAGATACGCAGTATTTT
>TRBV6-5|TRBD1|TRBJ1-1|-
CASSYFPGQAEAFF
TGTGCCAGCAGTTACTTCCCGGGACAGGCTGAAGCTTTCTTT
>TRBV4-3|TRBD2|TRBJ2-3|-
CASSQGGLAGRDTQYF
TGCGCCAGCAGCCAAGGGGGTCTAGCGGGGAGAGATACGCAGTATTTT
>TRBV7-2|-|TRBJ1-4|-
CASSLGSGGRSEKLFF
TGTGCCAGCAGCTTAGGGTCGGGGGGGCGAAGTGAAAAACTGTTTTTT
>TRBV29-1|TRBD2|TRBJ2-5|-
CSVGAGALGGETQYF
TGCAGCGTTGGGGCGGGAGCCCTCGGGGGAGAGACCCAGTACTTC
>TRBV18|-|TRBJ1-4|-
CASSPGYGETNEKLFF
TGTGCCAGCTCACCAGGCTACGGCGAGACTAATGAAAAACTGTTTTTT
>TRBV6-6|TRBD1|TRBJ2-7|-
CASSYEGQTYEQYF
TGTGCCAGCAGTTACGAGGGACAGACCTACGAGCAGTACTTC
>TRBV6-5|-|TRBJ2-3|-
CASSYSAGSTDTQYF
TGTGCCAGCAGTTACTCGGCAGGGAGCACAGATACGCAGTATTTT
>TRBV7-3|-|TRBJ2-3|-
CASSFGRRGISDTQYF
TGTGCCAGCAGCTTCGGACGAAGGGGGATCTCAGATACGCAGTATTTT
>TRBV4-1|-|TRBJ1-3|-
CASSQDQGSGNTIYF
TGCGCCAGCAGCCAAGATCAAGGTTCTGGAAACACCATATATTTT
>TRBV6-6|TRBD2|TRBJ2-1|-
CASRSLAGGENEQFF
TGTGCCAGCAGGTCACTAGCGGGGGGTGAGAATGAGCAGTTCTTC
>TRBV18|-|TRBJ2-6|-
CASSPVDPSSGANVLTF
TGTGCCAGCTCACCCGTCGACCCCTCATCAGGGGCCAACGTCCTGACTTTC
>TRBV4-2|-|TRBJ1-3|-
CASSQGGIQRSGNTIYF
TGTGCCAGCAGCCAAGGGGGGATACAACGCTCTGGAAACACCATATATTTT
>TRBV5-4|TRBD2|TRBJ2-1|-
CASSLGGGAYNEQFF
TGTGCCAGCAGCCTGGGCGGGGGGGCCTACAATGAGCAGTTCTTC
>TRBV7-2|TRBD1|TRBJ1-2|-
CASSETGDGYGYTF
TGTGCCAGCAGCGAGACAGGGGACGGTTATGGCTACACCTTC
>TRBV2|TRBD1|TRBJ2-6|-
CASRGTGAAGANVLTF
TGTGCCAGCAGGGGGACAGGGGCCGCTGGGGCCAACGTCCTGACTTTC
>TRBV6-5|-|TRBJ1-1|-
CASSYEGRGTEAFF
TGTGCCAGCAGTTACGAGGGGCGCGGGACTGAAGCTTTCTTT
>TRBV6-5|-|TRBJ2-1|-
CASSARQYNEQFF
TGTGCCAGCAGTGCAAGGCAATACAATGAGCAGTTCTTC
>TRBV7-9|-|TRBJ2-7|few
CASSLGGQPTYEQYF
TGTGCCAGCAGCTTAGGAGGACAGCCTACCTACGAGCAGTACTTC
>TRBV7-2|TRBD1|TRBJ1-2|-
CASSLVGTGPNYGYTF
TGTGCCAGCAGCTTAGTGGGGACAGGTCCTAACTATGGCTACACCTTC